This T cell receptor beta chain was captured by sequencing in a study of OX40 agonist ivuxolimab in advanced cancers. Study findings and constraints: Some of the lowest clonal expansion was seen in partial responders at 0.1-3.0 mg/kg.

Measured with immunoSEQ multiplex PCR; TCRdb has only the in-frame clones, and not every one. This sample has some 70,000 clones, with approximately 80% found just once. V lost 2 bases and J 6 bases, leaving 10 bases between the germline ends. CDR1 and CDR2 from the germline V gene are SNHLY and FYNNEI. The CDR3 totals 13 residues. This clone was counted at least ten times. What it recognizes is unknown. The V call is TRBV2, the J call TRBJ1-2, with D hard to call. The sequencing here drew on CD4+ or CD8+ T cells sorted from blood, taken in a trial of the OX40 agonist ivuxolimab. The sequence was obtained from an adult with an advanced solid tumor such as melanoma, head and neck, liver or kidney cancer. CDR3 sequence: CASSEWSPDGYTF. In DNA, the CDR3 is TGTGCCAGCAGTGAATGGAGCCCGGATGGCTACACCTTC. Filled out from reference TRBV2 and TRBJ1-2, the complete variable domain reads EPEVTQTPSHQVTQMGQEVILRCVPISNHLYFYWYRQILGQKVEFLVSFYNNEISEKSEIFDDQFSVERPDGSNFTLKIRSTKLEDSAMYFCASSEWSPDGYTFGSGTRLTVV.